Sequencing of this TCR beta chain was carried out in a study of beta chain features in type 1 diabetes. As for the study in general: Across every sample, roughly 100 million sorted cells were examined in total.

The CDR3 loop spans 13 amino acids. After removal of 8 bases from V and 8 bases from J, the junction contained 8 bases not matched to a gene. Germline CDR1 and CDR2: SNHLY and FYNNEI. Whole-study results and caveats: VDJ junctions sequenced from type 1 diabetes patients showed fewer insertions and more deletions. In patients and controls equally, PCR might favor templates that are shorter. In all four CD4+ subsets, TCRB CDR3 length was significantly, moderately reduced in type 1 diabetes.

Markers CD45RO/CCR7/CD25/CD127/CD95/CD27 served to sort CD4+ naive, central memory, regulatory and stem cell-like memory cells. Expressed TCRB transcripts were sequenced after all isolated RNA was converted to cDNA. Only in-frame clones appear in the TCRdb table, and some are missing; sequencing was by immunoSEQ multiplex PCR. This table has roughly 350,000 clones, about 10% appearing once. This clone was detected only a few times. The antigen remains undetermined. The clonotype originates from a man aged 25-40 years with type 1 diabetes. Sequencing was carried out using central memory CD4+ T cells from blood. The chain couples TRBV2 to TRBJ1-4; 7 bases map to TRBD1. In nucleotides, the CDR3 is TGTGCCAGCGGGGGGGACAGCGGGGAAAAACTGTTTTTT. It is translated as CASGGDSGEKLFF. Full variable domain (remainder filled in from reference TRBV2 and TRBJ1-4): EPEVTQTPSHQVTQMGQEVILRCVPISNHLYFYWYRQILGQKVEFLVSFYNNEISEKSEIFDDQFSVERPDGSNFTLKIRSTKLEDSAMYFCASGGDSGEKLFFGSGTQLSVL.